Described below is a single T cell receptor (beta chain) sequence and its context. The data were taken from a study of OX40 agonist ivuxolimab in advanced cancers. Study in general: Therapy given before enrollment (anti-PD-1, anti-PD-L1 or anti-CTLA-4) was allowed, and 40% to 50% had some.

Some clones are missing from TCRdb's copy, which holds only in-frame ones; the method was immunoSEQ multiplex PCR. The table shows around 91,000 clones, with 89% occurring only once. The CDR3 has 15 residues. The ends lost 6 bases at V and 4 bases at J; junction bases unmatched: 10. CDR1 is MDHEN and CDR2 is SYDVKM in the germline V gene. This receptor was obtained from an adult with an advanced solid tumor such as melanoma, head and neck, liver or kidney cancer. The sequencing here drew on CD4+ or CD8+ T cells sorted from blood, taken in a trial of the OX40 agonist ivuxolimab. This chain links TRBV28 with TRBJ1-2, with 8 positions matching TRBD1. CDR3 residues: CASRFTDRAAYGYTF. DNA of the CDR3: TGTGCCAGCAGATTTACGGACAGGGCGGCCTATGGCTACACCTTC.